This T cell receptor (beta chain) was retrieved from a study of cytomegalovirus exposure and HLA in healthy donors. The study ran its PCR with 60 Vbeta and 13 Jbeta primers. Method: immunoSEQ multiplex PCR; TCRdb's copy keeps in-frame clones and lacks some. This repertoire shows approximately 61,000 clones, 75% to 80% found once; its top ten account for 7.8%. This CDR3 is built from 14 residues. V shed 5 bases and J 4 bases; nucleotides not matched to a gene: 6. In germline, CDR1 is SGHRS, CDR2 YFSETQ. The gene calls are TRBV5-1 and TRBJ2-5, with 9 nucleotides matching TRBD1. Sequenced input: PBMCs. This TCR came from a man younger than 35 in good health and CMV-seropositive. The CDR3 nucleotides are TGCGCCAGCAGGGACAGGGGATCGGCAGAGACCCAGTACTTC. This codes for CASRDRGSAETQYF.